A selection of T cell receptor beta chains follows, all from one sample in a study of T cells in Graves' hyperthyroidism and ophthalmopathy. TCRdb passed the multiplex PCR reads through MiXCR, listing each CDR3 protein once. The sample has a few hundred thousand distinct CDR3 sequences, 35% to 55% seen once; the top ten hold more than 7.5%. Sequencing was done on a sample of peripheral blood or thyroid tissue (not recorded which). These receptor sequences come from a woman aged 18-30 years with Graves' hyperthyroidism. Each CDR3 is given with its conserved first and last residue. D genes are given only for firm matches. Size tells how often a clone was seen (once, few, many) or the class of an expanded clone, and some rows leave it out.

clone size,V gene,J gene,D gene,CDR3 protein,CDR3 DNA
NA,TRBV30,TRBJ1-5,TRBD1,CAWGGEGANQPQHF,TGTGCCTGGGGAGGTGAGGGGGCCAATCAGCCCCAGCATTTT
many,TRBV5-1,TRBJ1-1,NA,CASSLEGEAEAFF,TGCGCCAGCAGCTTGGAGGGGGAGGCTGAAGCTTTCTTT
NA,TRBV7-3,TRBJ1-5,NA,CASSELGGGQPQHF,TGTGCCAGCAGTGAACTCGGAGGGGGTCAGCCCCAGCATTTT
NA,TRBV20-1,TRBJ1-5,NA,CSARVQTDEHF,TGCAGTGCTAGAGTCCAAACCGACGAGCATTTT
NA,TRBV20-1,TRBJ1-5,NA,CSAREGGFSNQPQHF,TGCAGTGCTAGAGAAGGGGGGTTTAGCAATCAGCCCCAGCATTTT
NA,TRBV2,TRBJ2-1,NA,CASSEGIVAGGNEQFF,TGTGCCAGCAGTGAAGGGATTGTAGCTGGGGGGAATGAGCAGTTCTTC
many,TRBV6-2/TRBV6-3,TRBJ1-1,NA,CASSTLGNTEAFF,TGTGCCAGCAGTACTTTGGGAAACACTGAAGCTTTCTTT
many,TRBV5-8,TRBJ2-5,TRBD2,CASSLAGTSGLQYF,TGTGCCAGCAGCTTAGCCGGGACTAGCGGCCTCCAGTACTTC
many,TRBV19,TRBJ2-3,NA,CASPDYGGRQYF,TGTGCGAGCCCGGACTACGGGGGTAGGCAGTATTTT
NA,TRBV14,TRBJ2-7,NA,CASSQDTPRQGRGGRGYLDEQYF,TGTGCCAGCAGCCAAGATACCCCCCGACAGGGGCGAGGCGGGAGAGGGTATTTAGACGAGCAGTACTTC
NA,TRBV2,TRBJ2-5,NA,CASSERQVAKTQYF,TGTGCCAGCAGTGAGAGGCAGGTAGCCAAGACCCAGTACTTC
NA,TRBV29-1,TRBJ1-5,TRBD1,CSVRQGFNQPQHF,TGCAGCGTACGACAGGGTTTTAATCAGCCCCAGCATTTT
many,TRBV27,TRBJ1-5,NA,CASSPMEYSNQPQHF,TGTGCCAGCAGTCCGATGGAGTATAGCAATCAGCCCCAGCATTTT